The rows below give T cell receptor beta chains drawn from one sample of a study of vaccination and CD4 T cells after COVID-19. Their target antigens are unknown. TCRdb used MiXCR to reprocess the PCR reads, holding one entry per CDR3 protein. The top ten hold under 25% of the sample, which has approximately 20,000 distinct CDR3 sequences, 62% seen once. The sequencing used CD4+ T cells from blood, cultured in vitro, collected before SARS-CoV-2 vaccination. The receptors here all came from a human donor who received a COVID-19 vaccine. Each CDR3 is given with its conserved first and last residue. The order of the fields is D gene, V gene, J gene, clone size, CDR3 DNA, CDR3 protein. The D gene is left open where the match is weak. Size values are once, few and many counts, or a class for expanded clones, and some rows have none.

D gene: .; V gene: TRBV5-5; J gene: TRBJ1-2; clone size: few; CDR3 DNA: TGTGCCAGCAGCACTACCTTTGACAGGAGCTTC; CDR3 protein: CASSTTFDRSF
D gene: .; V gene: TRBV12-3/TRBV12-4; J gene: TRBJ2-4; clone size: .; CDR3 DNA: TGTGCCAGCAGTTTATGGGGGGTAGCCAAAAACATTCAGTACTTC; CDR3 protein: CASSLWGVAKNIQYF
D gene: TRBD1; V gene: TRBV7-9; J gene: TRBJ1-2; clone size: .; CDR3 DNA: TGTGCCAGCAGCTTATCCCCCACAGGGGGCAGATTGAGCTATGGCTACACCTTC; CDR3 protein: CASSLSPTGGRLSYGYTF
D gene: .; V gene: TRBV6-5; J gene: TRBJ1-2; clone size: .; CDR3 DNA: TGTGCCAGCAGTTACTCGCGGAAAGGACATGGCTACACCTTC; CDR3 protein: CASSYSRKGHGYTF
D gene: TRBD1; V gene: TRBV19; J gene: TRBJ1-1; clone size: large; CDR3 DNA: TGTGCCAGTAGTCCAAGACAGGGCGTTAGGACTGAAGCTTTCTTT; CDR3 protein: CASSPRQGVRTEAFF
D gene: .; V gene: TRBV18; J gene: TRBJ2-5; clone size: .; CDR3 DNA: TGTGCCAGCTCACCTTCGGTGCAGGATCAAGAGACCCAGTACTTC; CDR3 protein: CASSPSVQDQETQYF
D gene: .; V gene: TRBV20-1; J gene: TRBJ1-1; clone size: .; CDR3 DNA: TGCAGTGCTAGAGATAGATGGGCACCGAACACTGAAGCTTTCTTT; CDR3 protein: CSARDRWAPNTEAFF
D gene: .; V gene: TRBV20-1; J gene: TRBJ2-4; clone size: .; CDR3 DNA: TGCAGTGCTAGGGTATCCCGGGGTTTGGGAGACATTCAGTACTTC; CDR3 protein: CSARVSRGLGDIQYF
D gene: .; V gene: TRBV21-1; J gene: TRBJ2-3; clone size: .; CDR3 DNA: TGTGCCAGCAGCAAGGGGGTCGCGGGGCGGAGCACAGATACGCAGTATTTT; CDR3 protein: CASSKGVAGRSTDTQYF
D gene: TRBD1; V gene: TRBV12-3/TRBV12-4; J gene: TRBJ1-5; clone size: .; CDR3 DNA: TGTGCCAGCAGTTTGCAGGGGGGCAATCAGCCCCAGCATTTT; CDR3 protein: CASSLQGGNQPQHF
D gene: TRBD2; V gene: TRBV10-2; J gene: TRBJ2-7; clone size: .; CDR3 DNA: TGCGCCAGCAGTGAGTCGGGACTAGCGGGGGGGATACGGTACTTC; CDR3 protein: CASSESGLAGGIRYF